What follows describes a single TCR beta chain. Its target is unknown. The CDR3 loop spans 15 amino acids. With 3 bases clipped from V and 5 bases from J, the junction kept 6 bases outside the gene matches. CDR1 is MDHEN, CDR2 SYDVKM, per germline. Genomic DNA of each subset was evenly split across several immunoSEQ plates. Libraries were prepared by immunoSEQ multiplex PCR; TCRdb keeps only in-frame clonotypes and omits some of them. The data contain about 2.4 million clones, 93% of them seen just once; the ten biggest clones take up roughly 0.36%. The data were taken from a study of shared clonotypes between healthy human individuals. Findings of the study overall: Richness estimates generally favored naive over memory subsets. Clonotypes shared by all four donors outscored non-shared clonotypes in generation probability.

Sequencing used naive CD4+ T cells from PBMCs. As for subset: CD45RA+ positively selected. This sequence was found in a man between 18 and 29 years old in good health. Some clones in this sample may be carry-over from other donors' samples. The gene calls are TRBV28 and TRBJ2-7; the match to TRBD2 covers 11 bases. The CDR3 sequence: CASSFVAGGPNEQYF. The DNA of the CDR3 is TGTGCCAGCAGTTTTGTAGCGGGAGGGCCCAACGAGCAGTACTTC.